This T cell receptor beta chain was sequenced in a study of cytomegalovirus exposure and HLA in healthy donors. Study summary: Approximately 190 million T cells yielded roughly 120 million unique TCR beta sequences in earlier analysis. Unique TCRs from HLA-typed donors, about 78 million of them, were held in an early data release. General observations from the study: Being productive about 87% or about 30% of the time was typical of most TCR beta V segments in an earlier analysis.

The PCR employed 60 Vbeta primers together with 13 Jbeta primers. Method: immunoSEQ multiplex PCR; TCRdb's copy keeps in-frame clones and lacks some. The table records 170,000 or so clones, 77% of them present only once. As regards this clone: Its specificity is not known.

The sample was PBMCs. This TCR came from a woman aged 55 to 70 in good health and CMV-seropositive.

CDR3 residues: CASSRGLSGELFF. DNA for the CDR3: TGTGCCAGCAGTAGAGGGTTATCCGGGGAGCTGTTTTTT. The V call is TRBV28, the J call TRBJ2-2; maybe TRBD2 (5 bases). Trimming shortened V by 5 bases and J by 6 bases, and 10 bases separated the two germline ends. Per the germline V gene, CDR1 is MDHEN and CDR2 is SYDVKM. The CDR3 sequence is 13 residues long.